The next 17 T cell receptor beta chains were all read from a single sample in a study of low-dose radiotherapy and immunotherapy resistance in tumors. With TRAV- and TRBV-specific primers, first-strand cDNA was made, covering the alpha and beta chains. The PCR that amplified TCRs ran for around 21 cycles, relying on a constant-region primer and a V-primer adapter. MiXCR, applied by TCRdb to the reads, yields one record per CDR3 protein. Of over 15,000 distinct CDR3 sequences detected, roughly 70% appear once; the ten largest clones hold approximately 5%. The receptor set was obtained from a human donor with advanced metastatic prostate, ovarian, gallbladder or colorectal cancer (not recorded which). This table probably holds off-target reads from a library built for another chain.

This clonotype counts as medium-sized (0.01 to 0.1%). The chain recombines TRBV10-3 with TRBJ2-1; 7 nucleotides agree with TRBD1. The V gene end was trimmed by 4 bases and the J gene end by 2 bases; junction bases not matched to a gene: 14. The CDR3 spans 18 residues. Germline V gene lookup returns CDR1 ENHRY and CDR2 SYGVKD. CDR3 protein: CAISGTGDDLLPYNEQFF. The CDR3 nucleotides read TGTGCCATCAGTGGAACAGGGGACGACTTACTACCCTACAATGAGCAGTTCTTC.

The CDR3 reads CASSTAGTPLAKNIQYF. The DNA for the CDR3 is TGTGCCAGCAGCACCGCCGGGACACCTTTAGCCAAAAACATTCAGTACTTC. The V gene is TRBV11-2, the J gene TRBJ2-4, with TRBD1 as a possible D gene (6 bases). The CDR3 contains 17 residues. The V end lost 5 bases, the J end lost 0 bases, and 17 bases lay between the germline ends. Germline V gene lookup returns CDR1 SGHAT and CDR2 FQNNGV.

As DNA, the CDR3 is TGTGCCAGCAGCGGAGGGACAGTGGAGACCCAGTACTTC. Its translation: CASSGGTVETQYF. This sequence joins TRBV7-2 and TRBJ2-5; D perhaps matches TRBD1 (7 bases). This CDR3 has 13 residues. The V gene's germline CDR1 is SGHTA and CDR2 FQGNSA. The germline V and J ends were trimmed by 5 bases and 5 bases, with 12 bases remaining between them.

There are a few counts of this clonotype. The rearrangement joins TRBV6-4 to TRBJ2-3; weak D call: TRBD2 (6 bases). This CDR3 is 13 amino acids long. The germline CDR1 and CDR2 sequences are MRHNA and SNTAGT. V was cut by 4 bases and J by 1 base, with 6 bases left in between. Here the CDR3 DNA reads TGTGCCAGCAGTGCGGGAGGCACAGATACGCAGTATTTT. This encodes CASSAGGTDTQYF.

The chain combines TRBV20-1 with TRBJ2-5; TRBD2 matches at 9 bases. J gave up 4 bases and V 1 base, and 7 bases lay outside the gene matches. The CDR3 loop spans 15 amino acids. Germline-derived CDR1 and CDR2 are DFQATT and SNEGSKA (reference sequence). The CDR3, as DNA: TGCAGTGCTAGAGTTGGTAGCGGGAGATCAGAGACCCAGTACTTC. It encodes CSARVGSGRSETQYF.

The rearrangement uses TRBV5-4 and TRBJ2-2, with D hard to call. Germline V gene sequence: CDR1 SGHNT, CDR2 YYREEE (reference sequence). With 2 bases removed from V and 6 bases from J, the gap between germline ends came to 8 bases. This CDR3 has 13 amino acids. CDR3 protein: CASSFSGPGELFF. The CDR3 DNA reads TGTGCCAGCAGCTTTTCCGGGCCCGGGGAGCTGTTTTTT.

The chain joins TRBV28 to TRBJ2-1, with TRBD2 identical over 7 bases. Per the germline V gene, CDR1 is MDHEN and CDR2 is SYDVKM. V shed 5 bases and J 9 bases; nucleotides not matched to a gene: 16. This CDR3 is built from 16 residues. Here the CDR3 reads CASSAMTLEGGGEQFF. In DNA, the CDR3 is TGTGCCAGCAGTGCCATGACCCTGGAGGGCGGGGGTGAGCAGTTCTTC.

J is TRBJ2-2 and V is TRBV6-2 or TRBV6-3; D not certain. V dropped 0 bases and J dropped 5 bases, with 1 base sitting between them. Germline lookup yields CDR1 MNHEY and CDR2 SVGEGT. The CDR3 is 12 amino acids. The DNA of the CDR3 is TGTGCCAGCAGTTACTCGACCGGGGAGCTGTTTTTT. Amino acids: CASSYSTGELFF.

This clonotype has a handful of counts. The J gene is TRBJ1-4, the V gene TRBV3-1; no clear D gene. Germline V CDR1 and CDR2: LGHDT, YNNKEL (reference sequence). V dropped 4 bases and J dropped 7 bases, with 16 bases sitting between them. The CDR3 is 15 amino acids. This CDR3 reads CASSPKYWVREKLFF. CDR3 bases: TGTGCCAGCAGCCCGAAATACTGGGTTCGTGAAAAACTGTTTTTT.

This sequence joins TRBV29-1 and TRBJ2-5, with no clear D. Trimming stripped 6 bases from V and 5 bases from J, with 13 bases between. The germline CDR1 and CDR2 sequences are SQVTM and ANQGSEA. The CDR3 runs to 12 residues. The CDR3 DNA sequence: TGCAGCGTGCGAAAAGAGCTTGAGACCCAGTACTTC. This codes for CSVRKELETQYF.

The gene calls are TRBV5-6 and TRBJ2-2, with 8 bases aligning to TRBD2. V was pared by 1 base and J by 4 bases, with 3 bases of the junction left unmatched. CDR3 length: 15 residues. Germline loops: CDR1 SGHDT, CDR2 YYEEEE. CDR3 coding DNA: TGTGCCAGCAGCTTGACTAGCGGACGCACCGGGGAGCTGTTTTTT. Translating it yields CASSLTSGRTGELFF.

This clonotype was counted a single time. This chain connects TRBV20-1 to TRBJ2-3; no firm D call. This CDR3 is built from 14 residues. Germline V gene lookup returns CDR1 DFQATT and CDR2 SNEGSKA (reference sequence). V was cut by 4 bases and J by 2 bases, with 13 bases left in between. For the CDR3, the DNA is TGCAGTGCTACCAAAACCGGGTCCACAGATACGCAGTATTTT. It codes for CSATKTGSTDTQYF.

The chain uses TRBV9 and TRBJ2-3, with D perhaps matching TRBD2 (7 bases). V was trimmed by 1 base and J by 4 bases, leaving 10 bases between them. Germline values: CDR1 SGDLS, CDR2 YYNGEE. The CDR3 runs to 14 residues. The CDR3 spells CASSVRGAPDTQYF. In DNA form, the CDR3 reads TGTGCCAGCAGCGTACGGGGGGCGCCAGATACGCAGTATTTT.

The chain recombines TRBV4-1 with TRBJ2-5; the match to TRBD2 covers 13 bases. Germline lookup yields CDR1 MGHRA and CDR2 YSYEKL. The CDR3 sequence is 15 residues long. Trimming took 4 bases from V and 5 from J; bases not matched to a gene: 4. CDR3 sequence (DNA): TGCGCCAGCAGCCTGGGACTAGCGGGGTGGGAGACCCAGTACTTC. Translation gives CASSLGLAGWETQYF.

The chain combines TRBV5-6 with TRBJ2-7, with 10 bases lining up with TRBD2. The CDR3 consists of 13 residues. From germline, CDR1 is SGHDT and CDR2 YYEEEE. The J segment lost 3 bases and the V segment lost 7 bases, leaving 4 bases of the junction unmatched. The CDR3 DNA is TGTGCCAGCCTCTTAGCGGGGGGCTACGAGCAGTACTTC. This codes for CASLLAGGYEQYF. Looking up the rest from reference TRBV5-6 and TRBJ2-7 gives the full variable domain: DAGVTQSPTHLIKTRGQQVTLRCSPKSGHDTVSWYQQALGQGPQFIFQYYEEEERQRGNFPDRFSGHQFPNYSSELNVNALLLGDSALYLCASLLAGGYEQYFGPGTRLTVT.

This CDR3 reads CASSTQSGGRFMNTEAFF. The CDR3 nucleotides read TGTGCCAGCAGCACCCAATCGGGAGGGCGTTTCATGAACACTGAAGCTTTCTTT. V gene TRBV7-2 combines with J gene TRBJ1-1; D remains unclear. The V gene lost 5 bases and the J gene lost 0 bases, with 22 bases spanning the gap. CDR3 length: 18 amino acids. The germline gives CDR1 SGHTA, CDR2 FQGNSA. Full variable domain (remainder filled in from reference TRBV7-2 and TRBJ1-1): GAGVSQSPSNKVTEKGKDVELRCDPISGHTALYWYRQSLGQGLEFLIYFQGNSAPDKSGLPSDRFSAERTGGSVSTLTIQRTQQEDSAVYLCASSTQSGGRFMNTEAFFGQGTRLTVV.

This chain links TRBV19 with TRBJ2-2; D may be TRBD1 (5 bases). There are 15 residues in the CDR3. Between the trimmed V and J ends, which lost 6 bases and 1 base, there was a span of 12 bases. The germline gives CDR1 LNHDA, CDR2 SQIVND (reference sequence). The CDR3 protein is CASRSPQGNTGELFF. The CDR3, as DNA: TGTGCCAGTAGATCTCCGCAGGGGAACACCGGGGAGCTGTTTTTT.